This TCR beta chain is from a study of CXCR3-negative and CXCR3-positive naive CD8 T cells. Points from the study as a whole: Similar TRBV-TRBJ usage was seen in naive cells (both CXCR3-negative and CXCR3-positive), but memory cells differed. Hydrophobicity was higher for TRB CDR3s found in CXCR3-positive naive cells than in CXCR3-negative naive cells. TCR interaction strength was inferred from TRB CDR3 physicochemistry, as CD5 matched across naive subsets.

The CDR3 extends over 18 amino acids. Germline-derived CDR1 and CDR2 are SGHTA and FQGNSA. Preparation of TRB cDNA libraries relied on 5' RACE carrying UMI labels. TCRdb re-analyzed the 5' RACE reads; it lists each CDR3 protein once, without DNA. The record lists roughly 110,000 distinct CDR3 sequences, of which the ten most abundant hold roughly 0.35%. Triplicate sorts of under 350,000 cells per CD8+ subset. By phenotype, naive CD8+ T cells were CD45RO-CCR7+CD27+CD95-. About this clonotype: What it binds is not known.

The receptor was derived from a human donor in good health. Some clones in this sample may be carry-over from other donors' samples. Sequenced material: naive CXCR3+ CD8+ T cells from blood. Documented subset: CD45RO-CCR7+CD27+CD95- naive CD8+ T cells expressing CXCR3 (TNR3+). The rearrangement links TRBV7-2 to TRBJ2-7; TCRdb names TRBD2, which stays unverified in the absence of DNA. The CDR3 spells CASSPSLLAGVPGHEQYF.